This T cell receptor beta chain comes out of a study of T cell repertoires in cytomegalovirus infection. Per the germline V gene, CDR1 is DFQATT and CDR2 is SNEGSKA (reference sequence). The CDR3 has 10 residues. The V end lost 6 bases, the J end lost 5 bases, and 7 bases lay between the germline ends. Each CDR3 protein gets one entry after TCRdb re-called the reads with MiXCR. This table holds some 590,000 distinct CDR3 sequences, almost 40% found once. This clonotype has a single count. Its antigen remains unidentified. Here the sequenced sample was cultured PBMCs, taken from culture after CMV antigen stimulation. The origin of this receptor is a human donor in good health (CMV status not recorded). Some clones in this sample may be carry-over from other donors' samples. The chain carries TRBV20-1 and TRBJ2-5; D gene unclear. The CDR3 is CSAKLETQYF. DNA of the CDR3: TGCAGTGCCAAACTGGAGACCCAGTACTTC.